Included here is one TCR beta chain sequence, with context. The target antigen is unknown. CDR1 DFQATT and CDR2 SNEGSKA come from the germline V gene (reference sequence). This CDR3 has 16 residues. V dropped 1 base and J dropped 2; count of bases not matched to a gene: 9. TCRdb reanalysed the RT-PCR reads using MiXCR and keeps one entry per CDR3 protein. Of around 580,000 distinct CDR3 sequences in the sample, around 13% are singletons; the top ten hold 11%. The source of the sample is a study of response to subunit inactivated influenza vaccine. Points from the study as a whole: Authors suggested each seasonal flu vaccination may recruit only limited numbers of new T cells.

The specimen comprised PBMCs from blood, sampled 12 days after vaccination. The receptor comes from a man aged 50-59 years who received an inactivated influenza vaccine. The chain links TRBV20-1 to TRBJ2-5, with 8 bases lining up with TRBD2. The CDR3 DNA reads TGCAGTGCTAGAGGACGTGCCGGGACTAGGCAAGAGACCCAGTACTTC. This gives the protein CSARGRAGTRQETQYF.